This is a list of T cell receptor beta chains from one sample in a study of tissue T cells after allogeneic stem cell transplantation. This table comes from immunoSEQ multiplex PCR, and its TCRdb copy is limited to in-frame clones, with some not included. The table shows 25,000 to 30,000 clones, with under 95% occurring only once. The starting material was blood, obtained before transplantation. These receptors were obtained from a male donor at least 60 years old who later had graft-versus-host disease after an allogeneic stem cell transplant. Both conserved end residues are part of each CDR3. Part of the rows lack a size; the others show once, few, many or a class for expanded clones.

j_call: TRBJ2-3; v_call: TRBV6-5; clone_size: NA; cdr3_aa: CASSLTDTQYF
j_call: TRBJ2-7; v_call: TRBV5-6; clone_size: once; cdr3_aa: CASSLPGQGYEQYF
j_call: TRBJ1-1; v_call: TRBV7-2; clone_size: once; cdr3_aa: CASSLDLVGDTEAFF
j_call: TRBJ2-7; v_call: TRBV6-1; clone_size: NA; cdr3_aa: CASSEGTSGSYEQYF
j_call: TRBJ1-2; v_call: TRBV7-2; clone_size: NA; cdr3_aa: CASSLNYGYTF
j_call: TRBJ1-6; v_call: TRBV19; clone_size: NA; cdr3_aa: CASSKRDIYSPLHF
j_call: TRBJ2-2; v_call: TRBV6-4; clone_size: NA; cdr3_aa: CATLGQGRTGELFF
j_call: TRBJ2-1; v_call: TRBV5-1; clone_size: NA; cdr3_aa: CASSPTLAGGRNEQFF
j_call: TRBJ2-1; v_call: TRBV27; clone_size: NA; cdr3_aa: CASSFPGNNEQFF
j_call: TRBJ1-1; v_call: TRBV19; clone_size: NA; cdr3_aa: CASMMTGLSTEAFF
j_call: TRBJ2-7; v_call: TRBV3-1/TRBV3-2; clone_size: NA; cdr3_aa: CASSQSSLFGGFYEQYF
j_call: TRBJ2-5; v_call: TRBV14; clone_size: NA; cdr3_aa: CASRSGQKGETQYF
j_call: TRBJ1-1; v_call: TRBV9; clone_size: NA; cdr3_aa: CASSGTANTEAFF
j_call: TRBJ1-2; v_call: TRBV7-2; clone_size: NA; cdr3_aa: CASSFGRVLSGYTF
j_call: TRBJ2-7; v_call: TRBV4-2; clone_size: NA; cdr3_aa: CASSQEWETRVYEQYF
j_call: TRBJ1-1; v_call: TRBV7-2; clone_size: once; cdr3_aa: CASSLQTNTEAFF
j_call: TRBJ1-1; v_call: TRBV6-5; clone_size: NA; cdr3_aa: CAGTTLPNTEAFF
j_call: TRBJ2-7; v_call: TRBV5-1; clone_size: NA; cdr3_aa: CASSRDTTYEQYF
j_call: TRBJ2-5; v_call: TRBV5-1; clone_size: NA; cdr3_aa: CASSLGSSSGGAGETQYF
j_call: TRBJ2-3; v_call: TRBV7-9; clone_size: NA; cdr3_aa: CASSFSGRADTQYF
j_call: TRBJ1-2; v_call: TRBV19; clone_size: NA; cdr3_aa: CASSLSGRGINYGYTF
j_call: TRBJ2-7; v_call: TRBV14; clone_size: NA; cdr3_aa: CASSQVLAAYEQYF
j_call: TRBJ1-5; v_call: TRBV27; clone_size: NA; cdr3_aa: CASSAQEGVRNQPQHF
j_call: TRBJ1-3; v_call: TRBV7-2; clone_size: NA; cdr3_aa: CASSLARGTGNTIYF
j_call: TRBJ1-1; v_call: TRBV2; clone_size: NA; cdr3_aa: CASSAGGLEKAFF
j_call: TRBJ2-3; v_call: TRBV7-6; clone_size: NA; cdr3_aa: CASSLTASTDTQYF
j_call: TRBJ2-7; v_call: TRBV9; clone_size: NA; cdr3_aa: CASSVVRVVASGLSYEQYF
j_call: TRBJ1-2; v_call: TRBV11-2; clone_size: NA; cdr3_aa: CASSSVRGAHANYGYTF
j_call: TRBJ2-1; v_call: TRBV14; clone_size: once; cdr3_aa: CASSQGQGNYNEQFF
j_call: TRBJ1-5; v_call: TRBV6-4; clone_size: NA; cdr3_aa: CASSHGGNQPQHF
j_call: TRBJ2-1; v_call: TRBV5-4; clone_size: once; cdr3_aa: CASSYTGGSNEQFF
j_call: TRBJ2-1; v_call: TRBV18; clone_size: NA; cdr3_aa: CASSLSGAGGVDEQFF
j_call: TRBJ1-1; v_call: TRBV3-1/TRBV3-2; clone_size: NA; cdr3_aa: CASSSSQNIESAVNTEAFF
j_call: TRBJ2-3; v_call: TRBV24-1; clone_size: NA; cdr3_aa: CATSESGGRGTDTQYF
j_call: TRBJ2-2; v_call: TRBV2; clone_size: NA; cdr3_aa: CASSALAGDTGELFF
j_call: TRBJ2-1; v_call: TRBV7-2; clone_size: NA; cdr3_aa: CASSLGVNNEQFF
j_call: TRBJ2-7; v_call: TRBV3-1/TRBV3-2; clone_size: NA; cdr3_aa: CASSRDRIGTYEQYF
j_call: TRBJ2-1; v_call: TRBV21-1; clone_size: once; cdr3_aa: CASSRRGDRNNEQFF
j_call: TRBJ2-5; v_call: TRBV7-3; clone_size: NA; cdr3_aa: CASSLSGRETQYF